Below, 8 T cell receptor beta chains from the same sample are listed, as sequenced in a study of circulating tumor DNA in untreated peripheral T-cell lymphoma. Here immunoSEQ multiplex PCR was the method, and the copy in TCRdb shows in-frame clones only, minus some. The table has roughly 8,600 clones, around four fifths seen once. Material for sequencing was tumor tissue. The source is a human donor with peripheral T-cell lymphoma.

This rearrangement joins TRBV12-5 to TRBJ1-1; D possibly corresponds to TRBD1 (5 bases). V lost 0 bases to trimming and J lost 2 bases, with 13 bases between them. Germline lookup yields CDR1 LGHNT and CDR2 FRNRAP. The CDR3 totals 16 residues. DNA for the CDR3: TGTGCTAGTGGTTTGGTACTAGCCAGGGTAAACACTGAAGCTTTCTTT. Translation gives CASGLVLARVNTEAFF.

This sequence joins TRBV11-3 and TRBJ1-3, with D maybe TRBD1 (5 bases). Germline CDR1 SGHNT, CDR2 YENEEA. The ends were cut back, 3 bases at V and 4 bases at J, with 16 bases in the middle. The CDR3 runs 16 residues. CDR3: CASSLAGTMVGNTIYF. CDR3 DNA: TGTGCCAGCAGCTTGGCCGGGACCATGGTCGGAAACACCATATATTTT. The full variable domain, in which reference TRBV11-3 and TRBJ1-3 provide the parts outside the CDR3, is EAGVVQSPRYKIIEKKQPVAFWCNPISGHNTLYWYLQNLGQGPELLIRYENEEAVDDSQLPKDRFSAERLKGVDSTLKIQPAELGDSAVYLCASSLAGTMVGNTIYFGEGSWLTVV.

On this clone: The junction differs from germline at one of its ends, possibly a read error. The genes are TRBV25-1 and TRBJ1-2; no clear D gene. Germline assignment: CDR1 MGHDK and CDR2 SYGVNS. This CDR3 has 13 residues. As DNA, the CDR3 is TGTGCCAGCAGTGAATTTACCGGGTATGCCTACACCTTC. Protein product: CASSEFTGYAYTF.

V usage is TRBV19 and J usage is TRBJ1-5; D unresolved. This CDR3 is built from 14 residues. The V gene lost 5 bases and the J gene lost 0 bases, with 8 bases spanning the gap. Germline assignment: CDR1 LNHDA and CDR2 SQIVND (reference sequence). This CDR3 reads CASSHQHSNQPQHF. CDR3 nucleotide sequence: TGTGCCAGTAGTCATCAACATAGCAATCAGCCCCAGCATTTT. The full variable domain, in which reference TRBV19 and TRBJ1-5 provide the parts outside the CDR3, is DGGITQSPKYLFRKEGQNVTLSCEQNLNHDAMYWYRQDPGQGLRLIYYSQIVNDFQKGDIAEGYSVSREKKESFPLTVTSAQKNPTAFYLCASSHQHSNQPQHFGDGTRLSIL.

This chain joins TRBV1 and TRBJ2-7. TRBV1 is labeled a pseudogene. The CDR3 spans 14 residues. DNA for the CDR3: TGCGCCAGCAGCCAAGATGCCGGGACCCGGGAGCAGTACTTC. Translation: CASSQDAGTREQYF.

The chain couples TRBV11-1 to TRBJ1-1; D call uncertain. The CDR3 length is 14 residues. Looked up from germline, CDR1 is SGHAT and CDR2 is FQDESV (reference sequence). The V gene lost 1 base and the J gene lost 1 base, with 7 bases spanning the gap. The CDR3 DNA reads TGTGCCAGCAGCTTAGGGCACGCGAACACTGAAGCTTTCTTT. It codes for CASSLGHANTEAFF.

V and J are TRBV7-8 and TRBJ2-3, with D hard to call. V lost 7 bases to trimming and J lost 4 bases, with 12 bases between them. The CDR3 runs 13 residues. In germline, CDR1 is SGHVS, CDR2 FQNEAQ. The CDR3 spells CASTVESADTQYF. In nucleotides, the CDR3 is TGTGCCAGCACAGTCGAGAGCGCAGATACGCAGTATTTT.

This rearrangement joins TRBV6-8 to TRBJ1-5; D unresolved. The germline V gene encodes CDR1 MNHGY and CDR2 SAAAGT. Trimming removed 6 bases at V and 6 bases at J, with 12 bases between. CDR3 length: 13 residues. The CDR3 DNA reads TGTGCCAGCAGGGGTCAGGAAGGTCAGCCCCAGCATTTT. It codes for CASRGQEGQPQHF.